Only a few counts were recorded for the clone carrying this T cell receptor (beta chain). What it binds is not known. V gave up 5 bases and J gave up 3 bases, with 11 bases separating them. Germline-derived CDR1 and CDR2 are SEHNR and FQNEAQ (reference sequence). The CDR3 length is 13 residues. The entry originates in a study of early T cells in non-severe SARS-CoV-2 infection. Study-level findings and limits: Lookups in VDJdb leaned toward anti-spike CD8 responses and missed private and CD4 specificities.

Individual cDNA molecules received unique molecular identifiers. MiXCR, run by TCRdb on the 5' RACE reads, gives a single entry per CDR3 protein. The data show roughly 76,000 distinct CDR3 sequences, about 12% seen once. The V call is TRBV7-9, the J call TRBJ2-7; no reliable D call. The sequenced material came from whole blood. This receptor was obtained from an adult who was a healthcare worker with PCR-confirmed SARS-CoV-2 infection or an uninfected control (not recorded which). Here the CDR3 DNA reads TGTGCCAGCAGCCCCCCGGTACACTACGAGCAGTACTTC. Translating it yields CASSPPVHYEQYF.